This is a list of T cell receptor beta chains from one sample in a study of cytomegalovirus exposure and HLA in healthy donors. Here immunoSEQ multiplex PCR was the method, and the copy in TCRdb shows in-frame clones only, minus some. The profile covers approximately 180,000 clones, with 84% appearing a single time and around 4.9% taken by the ten largest. The sequencing input was PBMCs. These receptors originate from a man in his late teens or twenties in good health and CMV-seronegative. The CDR3 runs from the conserved cysteine through the conserved F or W. D genes are given only for firm matches. For some rows the clone size is stated as once, few or many, or as a class when expanded; others skip it.

D gene,J gene,clone size,V gene,CDR3 DNA,CDR3 protein
-,TRBJ1-5,few,TRBV19,TGTGCCAGTAGTATAGACAGGGCTGGTCAGCCCCAGCATTTT,CASSIDRAGQPQHF
-,TRBJ2-5,-,TRBV12-5,TGTGCTAGTGGTGCTGCAGGGGAACGCGAAGAGACCCAGTACTTC,CASGAAGEREETQYF
TRBD2,TRBJ2-3,-,TRBV9,TGTGCCAGCAGCGTAGAGGGAGGGACTGGCAGAGATACGCAGTATTTT,CASSVEGGTGRDTQYF
-,TRBJ2-3,-,TRBV7-2,TGTGCCAGCAGCCAACTACAGCTGGTTAGACAGACAGATACGCAGTATTTT,CASSQLQLVRQTDTQYF
-,TRBJ2-1,-,TRBV14,TGTGCCAGCAGCCCGGGACTCTACAATGAGCAGTTCTTC,CASSPGLYNEQFF
-,TRBJ2-2,-,TRBV21-1,TGTGCCAGCAGCAAAAGTATACCGGGAGTCCAGGCCGGGGAGCTGTTTTTT,CASSKSIPGVQAGELFF
-,TRBJ2-1,-,TRBV5-8,TGTGCCAGCAGCTTGGTCGATGAGCAGTTCTTC,CASSLVDEQFF
TRBD1,TRBJ1-1,-,TRBV2,TGTGCCAGACCTGACAGGGGATCTGAAGCTTTCTTT,CARPDRGSEAFF
-,TRBJ2-5,-,TRBV7-3,TGTGCCAGCAGCCTCCAAGGGGGGAGGGGAGAGACCCAGTACTTC,CASSLQGGRGETQYF
-,TRBJ2-1,once,TRBV19,TGTGCCAGTAGTCTGGGGCGGCCCAGCTCCTACAATGAGCAGTTCTTC,CASSLGRPSSYNEQFF
-,TRBJ1-2,-,TRBV5-8,TGTGCCAGCAGCCCCTGGACCGGACTAGGAACCTTC,CASSPWTGLGTF
-,TRBJ1-4,-,TRBV6-1,TGTGCCATCAGTGAGTCGATGACGGGGGTGCGTGAAAAACTGTTTTTT,CAISESMTGVREKLFF
TRBD1,TRBJ2-7,-,TRBV9,TGTGCCAGCAGCCCACAGGGACAGGAACAGAACGAGCAGTACTTC,CASSPQGQEQNEQYF
TRBD1,TRBJ1-4,few,TRBV30,TGTGCCTGGATGGACAGGGTTGAAAAACTGTTTTTT,CAWMDRVEKLFF
-,TRBJ2-1,-,TRBV7-6,TGTGCCAGCAGTACAGACGCCACCTCCTACAATGAGCAGTTCTTC,CASSTDATSYNEQFF
-,TRBJ2-1,few,TRBV27,TGTGCCATCAAGGAGGCCGCCGACAATGAGCAGTTCTTC,CAIKEAADNEQFF
TRBD2,TRBJ2-1,-,TRBV5-4,TGTGCCAGCAGCGTAGCGGGAGAGAGCAATGAGCAGTTCTTC,CASSVAGESNEQFF
-,TRBJ2-7,few,TRBV6-1,TGTGCCAGCGCAGGGGTACCAGACAGTACCTACGAGCAGTACTTC,CASAGVPDSTYEQYF
-,TRBJ2-7,-,TRBV9,TGTGCCAGCAGCGAGATTGGGGGGAACGAGCAGTACTTC,CASSEIGGNEQYF
-,TRBJ2-2,-,TRBV5-1,TGCGCCAGCAGCTTGACAGGGTGGAACACCGGGGAGCTGTTTTTT,CASSLTGWNTGELFF
-,TRBJ2-5,-,TRBV7-9,TGTGCCAGCAGACGAACAGGGGGAGGGGAGACCCAGTACTTC,CASRRTGGGETQYF
-,TRBJ2-2,once,TRBV5-4,TGTGCCAGCGCCCGGGGTACCGGGGAGCTGTTTTTT,CASARGTGELFF
-,TRBJ1-2,once,TRBV9,TGTGCCAGCAGAAACGGGGTCTATGGCTACACCTTC,CASRNGVYGYTF
-,TRBJ2-2,-,TRBV7-9,TGTGCCAGCAGGGTCCTGGGACAAAACACCGGGGAGCTGTTTTTT,CASRVLGQNTGELFF
-,TRBJ2-2,-,TRBV6-5,TGTGCCAGCAGTTACAGAGTGGGCAAGAACACCGGGGAGCTGTTTTTT,CASSYRVGKNTGELFF
-,TRBJ2-1,-,TRBV7-2,TGTGCCAGCAGCTTAGCGTGGGAGAATGAGCAGTTCTTC,CASSLAWENEQFF
-,TRBJ1-1,-,TRBV10-3,TGTGCCATCAGTGGTCCCCAGAACACTGAAGCTTTCTTT,CAISGPQNTEAFF
-,TRBJ2-7,-,TRBV11-2,TGTGCCAGCAGCCCCCTTTTTGGGCGAGTTACCTACGAGCAGTACTTC,CASSPLFGRVTYEQYF
-,TRBJ1-5,-,TRBV21-1,TGTGCCAGCAGGACAGGGTCCCGCAATCAGCCCCAGCATTTT,CASRTGSRNQPQHF
-,TRBJ1-5,-,TRBV7-9,TGTGCCAGCAGCTTAGAAGGGGGGGATCAGCCCCAGCATTTT,CASSLEGGDQPQHF
TRBD1,TRBJ2-2,-,TRBV19,TGTGCCAGTAGTATAGACGGGACAGGGTACACCGGGGAGCTGTTTTTT,CASSIDGTGYTGELFF
-,TRBJ1-2,-,TRBV11-2,TGTGCCAGCAGCTTAACCAGGGGAGTCTTTGGCTACACCTTC,CASSLTRGVFGYTF
TRBD1,TRBJ2-1,-,TRBV2,TGTGCCGGCCGGGACAGGGGGGACAATGAGCAGTTCTTC,CAGRDRGDNEQFF
-,TRBJ1-4,-,TRBV7-9,TGTGCCAGCAGCTTCTCTAATGAAAAACTGTTTTTT,CASSFSNEKLFF
-,TRBJ2-3,few,TRBV15,TGTGCCACCAGCAGAGTTTTGTCGGGCACAGATACGCAGTATTTT,CATSRVLSGTDTQYF
-,TRBJ2-6,-,TRBV4-1,TGCGCCAGCAGCACTCCCCCCAAAGAGCTCTCTGGGGCCAACGTCCTGACTTTC,CASSTPPKELSGANVLTF
-,TRBJ1-4,-,TRBV10-3,TGTGCCATGCGACCCGCCGGGGGTGAAAAACTGTTTTTT,CAMRPAGGEKLFF
-,TRBJ2-3,once,TRBV9,TGTGCCAGCACCCCCTCCGGGGGCACAGATACGCAGTATTTT,CASTPSGGTDTQYF
-,TRBJ2-7,once,TRBV7-9,TGTTCCAGCAGCCGCTTGACAGGAAGGGGGACATACGAGCAGTACTTC,CSSSRLTGRGTYEQYF
-,TRBJ2-3,-,TRBV28,TGTGACGACAGTCCTCCTTCAGATACGCAGTATTTT,CDDSPPSDTQYF
TRBD2,TRBJ2-7,-,TRBV18,TGTGCCAGCTCACCAGCGGGAGCAAACTACGAGCAGTACTTC,CASSPAGANYEQYF
TRBD2,TRBJ2-7,-,TRBV4-2,TGTGCCAGCAGCCAAGCGGGGGGGCTGGAGGAGCAGTACTTC,CASSQAGGLEEQYF
-,TRBJ2-5,-,TRBV30,TGTGCCTGGAGTGTACGGGGAGGAGGTTGGGAGACCCAGTACTTC,CAWSVRGGGWETQYF
-,TRBJ1-6,-,TRBV21-1,TGTGCCAGCAGCAAACGGACAGGTTATAATTCACCCCTCCACTTT,CASSKRTGYNSPLHF
TRBD2,TRBJ2-5,few,TRBV5-1,TGCGCCAGCAGCTCCGGGGGGAGGGGAGAGACCCAGTACTTC,CASSSGGRGETQYF
TRBD2,TRBJ2-1,once,TRBV28,TGTGCCAGCAGCCCTCCGGGACTAGCGGTTAATGAGCAGTTCTTC,CASSPPGLAVNEQFF
-,TRBJ2-5,-,TRBV18,TGTGCCAACTCACCATTGCTAACTCAAGAGACCCAGTACTTC,CANSPLLTQETQYF
TRBD1,TRBJ2-7,-,TRBV4-2,TGTGCCAGCAGCCTCGGGGACAGCTCCTACGAGCAGTACTTC,CASSLGDSSYEQYF